This is a list of T cell receptor beta chains from one sample in a study of glioma-infiltrating T cells. Each CDR3 protein is one row after TCRdb ran MiXCR on the multiplex PCR reads. This sample has about 93,000 distinct CDR3 sequences; 35% to 50% occur once, and the top ten carry around two fifths. The sequenced material came from glioma tissue, nonneoplastic brain tissue, or PBMCs (not recorded which). These receptors all come from a human donor with low-grade glioma or glioblastoma, undergoing nonglioma brain surgery, or in good health (not recorded which). Both conserved end residues are part of each CDR3. A D gene is named only where the DNA matches it firmly. Not all rows give a size; the values are once, few, many and, for expanded clones, a class.

D gene,J gene,V gene,clone size,CDR3 protein,CDR3 DNA
NA,TRBJ1-6,TRBV20-1,many,CSARAAGGMDSPLHF,TGCAGTGCTAGAGCTGCTGGGGGAATGGATTCACCCCTCCACTTT
TRBD1,TRBJ2-7,TRBV18,few,CASSTGIRGEQYF,TGTGCCAGCTCTACAGGGATCAGGGGGGAGCAGTACTTC
TRBD1,TRBJ1-2,TRBV5-6,many,CASSPLGTGANYGYTF,TGTGCCAGCAGCCCGTTGGGGACAGGAGCTAACTATGGCTACACCTTC
NA,TRBJ1-1,TRBV28,once,CASGYGGVAFTEAFF,TGTGCCAGCGGTTACGGGGGGGTGGCATTCACTGAAGCTTTCTTT
NA,TRBJ2-3,TRBV6-2/TRBV6-3,many,CASRASPVPTDTQYF,TGTGCCAGCAGAGCCAGCCCAGTACCCACAGATACGCAGTATTTT
NA,TRBJ2-3,TRBV29-1,many,CSVGSADTQYF,TGCAGCGTTGGGTCTGCAGATACGCAGTATTTT
TRBD1,TRBJ1-1,TRBV5-1,NA,CANSLGPQGMNTEAFF,TGCGCCAACAGCTTGGGGCCACAGGGGATGAACACTGAAGCTTTCTTT
TRBD2,TRBJ2-3,TRBV14,once,CARSPKSGGIDTQYF,TGTGCCAGAAGCCCGAAGAGCGGGGGAATAGATACGCAGTATTTT
TRBD1,TRBJ2-1,TRBV6-1,few,CASRAGQGSEKFF,TGTGCCAGCAGGGCAGGACAGGGGTCCGAGAAGTTCTTC
TRBD1,TRBJ1-6,TRBV19,NA,CASVDRENNSPLHF,TGTGCCAGTGTCGACAGGGAGAATAATTCACCCCTCCACTTT
NA,TRBJ2-1,TRBV27,many,CASSSDGGLVDTGPNEQFF,TGTGCCAGCAGTTCCGACGGGGGGCTAGTAGACACGGGTCCGAATGAGCAGTTCTTC
TRBD2,TRBJ2-1,TRBV7-8,many,CASSLTILAGGPWFF,TGTGCCAGCAGCTTAACGATACTAGCGGGAGGGCCATGGTTCTTC
NA,TRBJ2-6,TRBV20-1,many,CSARDLTKPSGANVLTF,TGCAGTGCTAGAGATCTAACAAAGCCCTCTGGGGCCAACGTCCTGACTTTC
NA,TRBJ2-2,TRBV12-3/TRBV12-4,many,CASSSGVIGELFF,TGTGCCAGCAGTTCGGGAGTGATCGGGGAGCTGTTTTTT
TRBD1,TRBJ1-2,TRBV12-3/TRBV12-4,NA,CASSPTTGGYYGYTF,TGTGCCAGCAGCCCTACGACAGGGGGCTACTATGGCTACACCTTC
NA,TRBJ2-2,TRBV7-9,few,CASSPQNIPANTGELFF,TGTGCCAGCAGCCCACAGAATATACCAGCGAACACCGGGGAGCTGTTTTTT
NA,TRBJ2-7,TRBV12-3/TRBV12-4,many,CASRDWRKPYEQYF,TGTGCCAGCAGGGATTGGCGGAAGCCCTACGAGCAGTACTTC
NA,TRBJ2-7,TRBV7-2,many,CASRPGVAVTYEQYF,TGTGCCAGCAGGCCCGGAGTAGCGGTGACCTACGAGCAGTACTTC
NA,TRBJ2-1,TRBV20-1,NA,CSAKPTLNSYNEQFF,TGCAGTGCTAAACCGACTCTCAACTCCTACAATGAGCAGTTCTTC
TRBD2,TRBJ2-1,TRBV6-2/TRBV6-3,many,CASSYLGTSEYNEQFF,TGTGCCAGCAGTTACCTAGGGACTAGCGAATACAATGAGCAGTTCTTC
TRBD2,TRBJ2-7,TRBV28,NA,CASSRRGGGDPYGQYF,TGTGCCAGCAGTCGGCGAGGCGGGGGGGACCCGTACGGGCAGTACTTC
NA,TRBJ2-7,TRBV15,NA,CATSRAGTDYYEQYF,TGTGCCACCAGCAGGGCCGGGACGGACTACTACGAGCAGTACTTC
NA,TRBJ1-1,TRBV5-1,many,CASSATLKENTEAFF,TGCGCCAGCAGCGCGACCCTCAAAGAGAACACTGAAGCTTTCTTT
NA,TRBJ2-5,TRBV6-6,NA,CATAPGTRQETQYF,TGTGCCACCGCCCCCGGGACTCGACAAGAGACCCAGTACTTC
TRBD2,TRBJ2-1,TRBV6-5,NA,CASSTLTSGGGNEQFF,TGTGCCAGCAGCACACTGACTAGCGGGGGGGGGAATGAGCAGTTCTTC
NA,TRBJ1-5,TRBV9,NA,CDSSVDLAQPQHF,TGTGACAGCAGCGTAGATTTAGCCCAGCCCCAGCATTTT
NA,TRBJ2-7,TRBV20-1,NA,CSAFKQENYEQYF,TGCAGTGCTTTTAAGCAGGAGAATTACGAGCAGTACTTC
TRBD2,TRBJ2-5,TRBV19,many,CASTPAGQETQYF,TGTGCCAGTACCCCAGCGGGACAAGAGACCCAGTACTTC
TRBD1,TRBJ1-1,TRBV6-1,many,CASRGRDRETEAFF,TGTGCCAGCAGGGGACGGGACAGGGAGACTGAAGCTTTCTTT
NA,TRBJ1-1,TRBV11-2,many,CASRVQGRGMNTEAFF,TGTGCCAGCAGGGTACAAGGCCGGGGTATGAACACTGAAGCTTTCTTT
NA,TRBJ2-5,TRBV7-9,NA,CASGSAETQYF,TGTGCCAGCGGGAGCGCTGAGACCCAGTACTTC
NA,TRBJ2-5,TRBV24-1,NA,CATSVGWTQETQYF,TGTGCCACCAGTGTTGGTTGGACCCAAGAGACCCAGTACTTC
NA,TRBJ2-6,TRBV6-4,NA,CTSSPQFLDFSGANVLTF,TGTACCAGCAGTCCCCAATTCCTTGACTTCTCTGGGGCCAACGTCCTGACTTTC
NA,TRBJ2-5,TRBV5-1,NA,CASSPGNRVPDETQYF,TGCGCCAGCAGCCCGGGAAACAGGGTACCAGACGAGACCCAGTACTTC
TRBD1,TRBJ2-1,TRBV18,NA,CASSPAGQGEVEQFF,TGTGCCAGCTCACCAGCAGGACAGGGGGAAGTGGAGCAGTTCTTC
NA,TRBJ1-1,TRBV28,NA,CASRAGQLNTEAFF,TGTGCCAGCAGGGCAGGACAGCTGAACACTGAAGCTTTCTTT
TRBD2,TRBJ2-1,TRBV24-1,NA,CATIDPVPREGGNEQFF,TGTGCCACCATTGACCCCGTTCCCCGGGAGGGTGGGAATGAGCAGTTCTTC
NA,TRBJ2-1,TRBV5-4,NA,CASSLSLDEQLF,TGTGCCAGCAGCTTGAGCCTCGATGAGCAGCTCTTC
NA,TRBJ1-6,TRBV12-3/TRBV12-4,NA,CAGSLQFSPLHF,TGTGCCGGCAGCCTTCAATTCTCACCCCTCCACTTC
TRBD1,TRBJ2-1,TRBV14,NA,CASRQSTGPVYNEQFF,TGTGCCAGCAGACAATCGACAGGGCCTGTCTACAATGAGCAGTTCTTC
NA,TRBJ2-1,TRBV12-3/TRBV12-4,few,CASSSGGGNIRGEQFF,TGTGCCAGCAGCTCAGGAGGGGGGAATATAAGAGGTGAGCAGTTCTTC
NA,TRBJ1-3,TRBV20-1,many,CSGRADRGNTIYF,TGCAGTGGAAGAGCCGACCGTGGAAACACCATATATTTT